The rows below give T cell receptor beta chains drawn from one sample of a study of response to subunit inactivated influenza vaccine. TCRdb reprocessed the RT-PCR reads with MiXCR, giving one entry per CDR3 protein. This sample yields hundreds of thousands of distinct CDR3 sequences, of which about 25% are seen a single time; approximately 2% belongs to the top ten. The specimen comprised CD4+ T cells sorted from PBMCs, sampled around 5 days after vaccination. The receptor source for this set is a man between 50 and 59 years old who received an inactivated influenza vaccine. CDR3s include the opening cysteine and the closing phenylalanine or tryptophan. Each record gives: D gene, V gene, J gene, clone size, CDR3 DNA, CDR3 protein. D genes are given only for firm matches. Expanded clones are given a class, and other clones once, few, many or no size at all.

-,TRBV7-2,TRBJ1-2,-,TGTGCCAGCAGCTTAGCGACGGGGGCTGGAGGCTACACCTTC,CASSLATGAGGYTF
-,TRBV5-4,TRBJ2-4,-,TGTGCCAGCAGCTTGGGCGGGACGGCGCAATCTAGGGTACAGTACTTC,CASSLGGTAQSRVQYF
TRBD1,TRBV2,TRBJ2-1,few,TGTGCCAGCTCGGACAGGGCAAACAATGAGCAGTTCTTC,CASSDRANNEQFF
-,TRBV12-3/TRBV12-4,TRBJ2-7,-,TGTGCCAGCAGTTCTTTTGACAGCTCCTACGAGCAGTACTTC,CASSSFDSSYEQYF
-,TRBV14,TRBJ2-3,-,TGTGCCAGCAGCCCGCATCAGCGTTTTCCTCCGGATACGCAGTATTTT,CASSPHQRFPPDTQYF
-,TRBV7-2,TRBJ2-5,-,TGTGCCAGCAGCTCCCAAGCCAGGGATGAGACCCAGTACTTC,CASSSQARDETQYF
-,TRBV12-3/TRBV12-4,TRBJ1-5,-,TGTGCCAGCAGTTTATGGGGGGGAAGTCAGCCCCAGCATTTT,CASSLWGGSQPQHF
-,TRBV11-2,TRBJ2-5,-,TGTGCCAGCAGCTTACTCGCGAGGACCCAGTACTTC,CASSLLARTQYF
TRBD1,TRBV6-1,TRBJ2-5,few,TGTGCCAGCAGTGGACAGGGGGGAGAGACCCAGTACTTC,CASSGQGGETQYF
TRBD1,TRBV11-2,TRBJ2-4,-,TGTGCCAGCAGTCGAATGGGGTTTTGGACAGGGGAAAACATTCAGTACTTC,CASSRMGFWTGENIQYF
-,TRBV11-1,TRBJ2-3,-,TGTGCCAGCAGCCAAGTCACCTCAGCCACAGATACGCAGTATTTT,CASSQVTSATDTQYF
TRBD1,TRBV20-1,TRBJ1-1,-,TGCAGTGCAGATAGGGGGCACACTGAAGCTTTCTTT,CSADRGHTEAFF
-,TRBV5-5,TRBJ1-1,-,TGTGCCAGCAGCCTGCGGGGAGCTGAAGCTTTCTTT,CASSLRGAEAFF
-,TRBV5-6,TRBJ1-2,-,TGTGCCAGCAGCTTGGGGTCGGCTGGCTACACCTTC,CASSLGSAGYTF
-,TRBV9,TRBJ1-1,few,TGTGCCAGCAGCGTTACGGACACTGAAGCTTTCTTT,CASSVTDTEAFF
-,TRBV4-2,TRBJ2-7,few,TGTGCCAGCAGCCAAGATAGGACCGCATTTCAGGTGCAGTACTTC,CASSQDRTAFQVQYF
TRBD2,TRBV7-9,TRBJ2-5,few,TGTGCCAGCAGCGCCAGCGGGGTAGAGACCCAGTACTTC,CASSASGVETQYF
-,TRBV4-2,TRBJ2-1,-,TGTGCCAGCAGCCAAGAAGGGGGAGGTGAGCAGTTCTTC,CASSQEGGGEQFF
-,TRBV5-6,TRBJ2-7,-,TGTGCCACCTCCTTCCTGAACTACGAGCAGTACTTC,CATSFLNYEQYF
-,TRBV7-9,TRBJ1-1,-,TGTGCCAGCAGCTTAAGGACTGGGGAGAACACTGAAGCTTTCTTT,CASSLRTGENTEAFF
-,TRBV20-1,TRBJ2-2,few,TGCAGTGCTAGAAGTGGGCGAACGAACACCGGGGAGCTGTTTTTT,CSARSGRTNTGELFF
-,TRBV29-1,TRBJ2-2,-,TGCAGCGTCGAACAAGGACCCGGGGAGCTGTTTTTT,CSVEQGPGELFF
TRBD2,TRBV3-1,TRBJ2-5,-,TGTGCCAGCAGCCAAGAAATAGGGGCGGGGGTGCAAGAGACCCAGTACTTC,CASSQEIGAGVQETQYF
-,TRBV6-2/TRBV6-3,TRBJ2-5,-,TGTGCCAGCAGTGGCAGGGACTTCAAAACGAAAGAGACCCAGTACTTC,CASSGRDFKTKETQYF
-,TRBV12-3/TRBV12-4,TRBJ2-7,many,TGTGCCAGCAGGTTGGGCGGCTCCTACGAGCAGTACTTC,CASRLGGSYEQYF
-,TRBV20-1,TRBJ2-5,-,TGCAGTGCTAGAGGTCCGTACCAAGAGACCCAGTACTTC,CSARGPYQETQYF
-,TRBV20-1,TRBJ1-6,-,TGCAGTGCTAGAATCCTCCCCGGGAATTCACCCCTCCACTTT,CSARILPGNSPLHF
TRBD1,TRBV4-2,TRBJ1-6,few,TGTGCCAGCAGCCAAGAGGGACAGGGGGCAGGGAATTCACCCCTCCACTTT,CASSQEGQGAGNSPLHF
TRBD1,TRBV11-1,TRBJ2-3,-,TGTGCCAGCAGCTCAAGACAGGGACGCTCAGATACGCAGTATTTT,CASSSRQGRSDTQYF
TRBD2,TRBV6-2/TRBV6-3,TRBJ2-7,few,TGTGCCAGCAGTTACTCGTTACTAGCGGGAATCTCCTACGAGCAGTACTTC,CASSYSLLAGISYEQYF
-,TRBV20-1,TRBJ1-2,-,TGCAGTGCTAGTAAACAGGTTAACTATGGCTACACCTTC,CSASKQVNYGYTF
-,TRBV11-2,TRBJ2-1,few,TGTGCCAGCAGCTTAGGGGTCAGGAGAATCTCCTACAATGAGCAGTTCTTC,CASSLGVRRISYNEQFF